The 3 T cell receptor beta chains reported below all come from one sample, sequenced in a study of molecular identifiers for immune sequencing clone quantification. TCRdb analysed the PCR reads with MiXCR anew, one entry per CDR3 protein. The repertoire has roughly 630,000 distinct CDR3 sequences, 25% of them found once; the top ten carry roughly 0.83%. Sequenced: naive CD8+ T cells from blood, with Jurkat cell RNA spiked in. The subset denotes: FACS-sorted CD8+CD4-CCR7+CD45RA+ naive T cells. The receptor set was obtained from a human donor in good health. Some libraries in this study had Jurkat cell RNA spiked in.

This clonotype was detected ten times or more. The CDR3 is CASSSYRDIQYF. The CDR3 DNA is TGTGCCAGCAGCTCTTATAGGGACATTCAGTACTTC. The chain joins TRBV7-9 to TRBJ2-4; D is undetermined. V lost 4 bases and J lost 8, with 9 bases in between. The V gene's germline CDR1 is SEHNR and CDR2 FQNEAQ (reference sequence). This CDR3 has 12 residues.

Regarding this clonotype: A much larger clone is a single base away; this may be a read error. The chain recombines TRBV5-1 with TRBJ2-7; D assignment may be TRBD1 or TRBD2 (6 bases each). V was clipped by 3 bases and J by 0 bases, with 13 bases between them. CDR3 length: 15 amino acids. Germline CDR1 is SGHRS and CDR2 is YFSETQ. The CDR3 here is CASSSGAGDSYEQYF. CDR3 coding DNA: TGCGCCAGCAGCTCGGGGGCAGGGGACTCCTACGAGCAGTACTTC. Together with reference TRBV5-1 and TRBJ2-7, the CDR3 gives the full variable domain: KAGVTQTPRYLIKTRGQQVTLSCSPISGHRSVSWYQQTPGQGLQFLFEYFSETQRNKGNFPGRFSGRQFSNSRSEMNVSTLELGDSALYLCASSSGAGDSYEQYFGPGTRLTVT.

The rearrangement uses TRBV12-3 or TRBV12-4 and TRBJ2-1; 9 nucleotides match TRBD2. This CDR3 has 15 residues. V lost 6 bases to trimming and J lost 5 bases; unmatched junction nucleotides: 8. The CDR3, as DNA: TGTGCCAGCAGCTTTAGCGGGAGCTTCGACAATGAGCAGTTCTTC. Residues: CASSFSGSFDNEQFF.